This T cell receptor beta chain was retrieved from a study of T cells in lung cancer brain metastases. Across the whole study: A median approximately 340 days separated primary and brain metastasis sampling.

Guided by marked H&E slides, tumor areas were macrodissected from five unstained, deparaffinized approximately 11 um sections. The ends were cut back, 4 bases at V and 1 base at J, with 5 bases in the middle. Germline V gives CDR1 SGHRS, CDR2 YFSETQ. CDR3 size: 12 residues. This clone was counted between two and nine times. The identical CDR3 is also encoded by other nucleotide sequences in the sample. Method: immunoSEQ multiplex PCR; TCRdb's copy keeps in-frame clones and lacks some. The repertoire includes 1,700 or so clones, around 90% of them detected once, and over 5% sits in the top ten. This TCR derives from a man in his sixties with non-small cell lung cancer that had spread to the brain. The material sequenced was tumor tissue from a brain metastasis. The rearrangement joins TRBV5-1 to TRBJ2-5; D unresolved. In nucleotides, the CDR3 is TGCGCCAGCAGCGAAGTCCAAGAGACCCAGTACTTC. It is translated as CASSEVQETQYF. Full variable domain (outside the CDR3, taken from reference TRBV5-1 and TRBJ2-5): KAGVTQTPRYLIKTRGQQVTLSCSPISGHRSVSWYQQTPGQGLQFLFEYFSETQRNKGNFPGRFSGRQFSNSRSEMNVSTLELGDSALYLCASSEVQETQYFGPGTRLLVL.